This passage covers 21 T cell receptor beta chains from one sample sequenced in a study of CD8 T cells in Susac syndrome. cDNA came from roughly 0.53 to 1 ug RNA primed by random hexamers. TCRdb re-called the immunoSEQ multiplex PCR reads through MiXCR, storing one row per CDR3 protein. The sample has about 140,000 distinct CDR3 sequences; approximately 94% are singletons. Sample: CD4+ T cells from PBMCs. Receptors were obtained from a human donor in good health.

V is TRBV3-1 and J is TRBJ2-7, with 7 bases identical to TRBD1. CDR3 length: 13 amino acids. Germline V gives CDR1 LGHDT, CDR2 YNNKEL (reference sequence). V was clipped by 4 bases and J by 3 bases; unmatched bases: 3. CDR3 in amino acids: CASSLGGGYEQYF. In DNA form, the CDR3 reads TGTGCCAGCAGCCTAGGGGGCGGCTACGAGCAGTACTTC.

For the CDR3, the DNA is TGTGCCAGCAGCCAAGACGGAACTGAAGCTTTCTTT. It specifies CASSQDGTEAFF. The V call is TRBV4-2, the J call TRBJ1-1; D unclear. Trimming stripped 0 bases from V and 5 bases from J, with 4 bases between. This CDR3 is 12 amino acids long. Germline assignment: CDR1 LGHNA and CDR2 YNFKEQ.

The chain uses TRBV11-3 and TRBJ2-5; 7 positions agree with TRBD1. The V gene's germline CDR1 is SGHNT and CDR2 YENEEA. CDR3 length equals 14 residues. Unmatched junction bases numbered 2, after V lost 3 bases and J lost 1 base. This CDR3 reads CASSFRDSQETQYF. The CDR3 coding sequence is TGTGCCAGCAGCTTCCGGGACAGCCAAGAGACCCAGTACTTC.

Remarks on this clonotype: One junction end does not reproduce the germline sequence, and a read error may be involved. The chain uses TRBV20-1 and TRBJ2-3, with D unclear. CDR3 length: 14 residues. Germline CDR1 reads DFQATT; CDR2 reads SNEGSKA (reference sequence). CDR3 DNA: TGCAGTGCCAGAGGAGACGAGTCTAGAGATACGCAGTATTTT. Protein product: CSARGDESRDTQYF.

The chain uses TRBV9 and TRBJ2-1, with a tentative D call TRBD2 (6 bases). There are 14 residues in the CDR3. The V end was cut by 0 bases, the J end by 8 bases, with 12 bases between. Per the germline V gene, CDR1 is SGDLS and CDR2 is YYNGEE. The CDR3 region is CASSVVAGSDEQFF. CDR3 sequence (DNA): TGTGCCAGCAGCGTAGTAGCCGGGAGCGATGAGCAGTTCTTC.

V and J are TRBV10-3 and TRBJ2-1; 7 positions agree with TRBD2. V lost 4 bases and J lost 6; bases outside the gene matches: 6. The CDR3 loop spans 14 amino acids. CDR1 is ENHRY, CDR2 SYGVKD, per germline. The CDR3 DNA reads as TGTGCCATCAGTGGGCTAGCGGAGGGCAATGAGCAGTTCTTC. It encodes CAISGLAEGNEQFF.

The chain links TRBV7-2 to TRBJ1-5; D is ambiguous. Looked up from germline, CDR1 is SGHTA and CDR2 is FQGNSA. The V gene lost 7 bases and the J gene lost 0 bases, with 19 bases spanning the gap. This CDR3 has 17 residues. In DNA, the CDR3 is TGTGCCAGCACCAAAGGGCTTGGGGTTTCTAGCAATCAGCCCCAGCATTTT. Protein sequence: CASTKGLGVSSNQPQHF.

J is TRBJ1-1 and V is TRBV3-1, with a tentative D call TRBD1 (6 bases). This CDR3 is built from 14 residues. Germline V gives CDR1 LGHDT, CDR2 YNNKEL (reference sequence). The V and J ends lost 3 bases and 1 base respectively, with 9 bases between them. In DNA, the CDR3 is TGTGCCAGCAGCCAGGAGGGGGGGAACACTGAAGCTTTCTTT. This codes for CASSQEGGNTEAFF.

The J gene is TRBJ2-3, the V gene TRBV28, with 7 bases identical to TRBD2. The V gene end was trimmed by 3 bases and the J gene end by 4 bases; junction bases not matched to a gene: 7. The CDR3 is 15 amino acids. Germline V gene lookup returns CDR1 MDHEN and CDR2 SYDVKM. The CDR3 region is CASSFRRELPDTQYF. In nucleotides, the CDR3 is TGTGCCAGCAGTTTTAGGCGGGAGTTGCCAGATACGCAGTATTTT.

V is TRBV30 and J is TRBJ1-5; D is uncertain. The germline V gene encodes CDR1 GTSNPN and CDR2 SVGIG (reference sequence). The CDR3 consists of 14 residues. V was shortened by 1 base and J by 7 bases, with 14 bases between the two germline ends. The CDR3 sequence is CAWSAEAIGQPQHF. In nucleotides, the CDR3 is TGTGCCTGGAGTGCCGAGGCTATAGGGCAGCCCCAGCATTTT. Looking up the rest from reference TRBV30 and TRBJ1-5 gives the full variable domain: SQTIHQWPATLVQPVGSPLSLECTVEGTSNPNLYWYRQAAGRGLQLLFYSVGIGQISSEVPQNLSASRPQDRQFILSSKKLLLSDSGFYLCAWSAEAIGQPQHFGDGTRLSIL.

V usage is TRBV3-1 and J usage is TRBJ2-7, with TRBD2 as a possible D gene (6 bases). Deletions cut 8 bases from V and 3 bases from J, with 14 bases between. The CDR3 consists of 13 residues. Germline-derived CDR1 and CDR2 are LGHDT and YNNKEL (reference sequence). Here the CDR3 reads CASRMEGSYEQYF. The CDR3, as DNA: TGTGCCAGCCGAATGGAGGGGAGCTACGAGCAGTACTTC.

The genes are TRBV6-6 and TRBJ1-1, with D possibly TRBD1 on 5 matching bases. Germline V gives CDR1 MNHNY, CDR2 SVGAGI (reference sequence). The CDR3 is 14 amino acids. V shed 7 bases and J shed 5 bases, with 17 bases lying between them. CDR3 protein: CASTGPVGRTEAFF. In DNA, the CDR3 is TGTGCCAGCACCGGCCCGGTGGGGCGGACTGAAGCTTTCTTT.

This sequence joins TRBV3-1 and TRBJ1-2, with unresolved D. The CDR3 has 14 amino acids. Trimming shortened V by 0 bases and J by 2 bases, and 7 bases separated the two germline ends. CDR1 and CDR2 (germline): LGHDT, YNNKEL (reference sequence). In nucleotides, the CDR3 is TGTGCCAGCAGCCAAGATTTGGGAAACTATGGCTACACCTTC. It is translated as CASSQDLGNYGYTF.

The J gene is TRBJ1-2, the V gene TRBV19, with TRBD1 identical over 7 bases. CDR1 is LNHDA and CDR2 is SQIVND in the germline V gene (reference sequence). The CDR3 is made up of 14 amino acids. V gave up 3 bases and J gave up 7 bases; unmatched junction bases: 8. The CDR3 coding sequence is TGTGCCAGTAGTATCACTGACAGGGATTCTGGCTACACCTTC. It yields the protein CASSITDRDSGYTF.

The rearrangement joins TRBV24-1 to TRBJ1-5, with 9 nucleotides matching TRBD1. The V gene's germline CDR1 is KGHDR and CDR2 SFDVKD. V lost 5 bases to trimming and J lost 7 bases; unmatched junction nucleotides: 8. This CDR3 region has 15 residues. CDR3 in amino acids: CATSAGGTGYQPQHF. Written as DNA, the CDR3 is TGTGCCACCAGTGCGGGGGGGACAGGGTACCAGCCCCAGCATTTT.

The chain joins TRBV20-1 to TRBJ2-5; TRBD1 might be the D (5 bases). This CDR3 spans 14 amino acids. The V gene lost 1 base and the J gene lost 3 bases, with 12 bases spanning the gap. Germline V lookup: CDR1 DFQATT, CDR2 SNEGSKA (reference sequence). The CDR3 nucleotides read TGCAGTGCTAGAGTCTTAACCAGGGAAGAGACCCAGTACTTC. It codes for CSARVLTREETQYF.

V is TRBV12-3 or TRBV12-4 and J is TRBJ2-7; the D is unclear. V was shortened by 0 bases and J by 5 bases, with 8 bases between the two germline ends. The CDR3 extends over 13 amino acids. Here the CDR3 reads CASSLAEGHEQYF. The CDR3 DNA sequence: TGTGCCAGCAGTTTAGCGGAAGGCCACGAGCAGTACTTC.

V and J are TRBV29-1 and TRBJ2-2; 8 positions agree with TRBD1. The ends lost 5 bases at V and 1 base at J; junction bases unmatched: 3. Germline-derived CDR1 and CDR2 are SQVTM and ANQGSEA. This CDR3 is 14 amino acids long. The CDR3 spells CSVPGQGNTGELFF. For the CDR3, the DNA is TGCAGCGTTCCTGGACAGGGGAACACCGGGGAGCTGTTTTTT.

The count of this clonotype is one. The chain has TRBV20-1 and TRBJ2-3, with 9 bases aligning to TRBD2. The germline CDR1 and CDR2 sequences are DFQATT and SNEGSKA (reference sequence). The CDR3 is made up of 16 amino acids. V shed 1 base and J 1 base; nucleotides not matched to a gene: 6. CDR3 protein: CSARGGLAGRTDTQYF. The CDR3 DNA sequence: TGCAGTGCTAGAGGGGGTCTAGCGGGGCGCACAGATACGCAGTATTTT.

V and J are TRBV5-1 and TRBJ1-2, with D possibly being TRBD1 (6 bases). Deletions cut 0 bases from V and 6 bases from J, with 15 bases between. Germline assignment: CDR1 SGHRS and CDR2 YFSETQ. CDR3 length equals 15 residues. The CDR3 DNA is TGCGCCAGCAGCTTGGAAGGAGACAGGTTGGATGGCTACACCTTC. Translated, it gives CASSLEGDRLDGYTF.

The chain is built from TRBV7-2 and TRBJ2-1, with 13 bases identical to TRBD2. The V gene's germline CDR1 is SGHTA and CDR2 FQGNSA. Trimming cost V 2 bases and J 9 bases; bases outside gene matches: 4. This CDR3 comprises 15 residues. As DNA, the CDR3 is TGTGCCAGCAGCTTACGGGGACTAGCGGGAAGTGAGCAGTTCTTC. Translating gives CASSLRGLAGSEQFF.